Each of the 18 T cell receptor beta chains below was sequenced from the same sample in a study of sequential checkpoint blockade in melanoma. The repertoire was sequenced with immunoSEQ multiplex PCR; TCRdb's copy has only in-frame clones and lacks some. The sample holds more than 4,000 clones, 34% seen once. Treatment here: randomized to nivolumab then ipilimumab (arm A) or the reverse (arm B). This specimen was tumor tissue (inferred from file names), taken from a patient given nivolumab and ipilimumab in sequence. These receptor sequences come from a human donor with melanoma.

The gene calls are TRBV18 and TRBJ1-1, with D maybe TRBD1 (6 bases). The CDR3 extends over 13 amino acids. CDR1 and CDR2 from the germline V gene are KGHSH and LQKENI. V was clipped by 3 bases and J by 11 bases, with 16 bases between them. CDR3 DNA: TGTGCCAGCTCACCCGGAGGGGGATTCTATGCTTTCTTT. Translating gives CASSPGGGFYAFF.

This clone was recorded once. This chain uses TRBV5-1 with TRBJ2-3; D is undetermined. CDR1 and CDR2 (germline): SGHRS, YFSETQ. The CDR3 loop spans 15 amino acids. Deletions cut 0 bases from V and 2 bases from J, with 10 bases between. The CDR3, as DNA: TGCGCCAGCAGCTTGGCCTCAGGTTACACAGATACGCAGTATTTT. Protein product: CASSLASGYTDTQYF.

The rearrangement joins TRBV5-1 to TRBJ2-7, with 14 bases identical to TRBD2. This CDR3 spans 17 amino acids. Germline loops: CDR1 SGHRS, CDR2 YFSETQ. V gave up 4 bases and J gave up 0 bases; unmatched junction bases: 6. CDR3 nucleotide sequence: TGCGCCAGCAGCCCCGGGACTAGCGGGGGATTCTCCTACGAGCAGTACTTC. Translation: CASSPGTSGGFSYEQYF.

The chain has TRBV25-1 and TRBJ2-5, with D perhaps TRBD1 (5 bases). The CDR3 is made up of 12 amino acids. CDR1 and CDR2 (germline): MGHDK, SYGVNS. Deletions cut 3 bases from V and 6 bases from J, with 8 bases between. DNA of the CDR3: TGTGCCAGCAGTGACAGGGATCAGACCCAGTACTTC. Amino acids: CASSDRDQTQYF.

Relative to its sample, this clone is medium-sized. The chain recombines TRBV4-1 with TRBJ1-1; no clear D gene. CDR1 and CDR2 (germline): MGHRA, YSYEKL. The CDR3 has 14 residues. The ends were cut back, 4 bases at V and 2 bases at J, with 11 bases in the middle. The CDR3 DNA reads TGCGCCAGCAGCCCACGGACGGGAAACACTGAAGCTTTCTTT. Protein sequence: CASSPRTGNTEAFF.

This chain connects TRBV19 to TRBJ2-3; 8 positions agree with TRBD1. Losses at the gene ends were 5 bases for V and 3 bases for J; bases not matched to a gene: 7. CDR3 size: 15 residues. CDR1 and CDR2 (germline): LNHDA, SQIVND (reference sequence). CDR3 DNA sequence: TGTGCCAGTAGTCTCACAGGGGGTTGGACAGATACGCAGTATTTT. This sequence encodes CASSLTGGWTDTQYF.

The V and J genes are TRBV5-1 and TRBJ1-4, with D possibly matching TRBD1 (5 bases). V gave up 4 bases and J gave up 8 bases, with 18 bases separating them. This CDR3 contains 15 residues. Germline V CDR1 and CDR2: SGHRS, YFSETQ. For the CDR3, the DNA is TGCGCCAGCAGCATAACCCAGGGAGGAGGGGAAAAACTGTTTTTT. Translating it yields CASSITQGGGEKLFF.

This chain uses TRBV30 with TRBJ1-5; D uncertain. This CDR3 region has 14 residues. From germline, CDR1 is GTSNPN and CDR2 SVGIG (reference sequence). The ends were cut back, 3 bases at V and 5 bases at J, with 14 bases in the middle. The CDR3 DNA is TGTGCCTGGAGGGAAGGGTCCAGTCATCAGCCCCAGCATTTT. This gives the protein CAWREGSSHQPQHF.

The chain joins TRBV19 to TRBJ1-6, with no clear D. V was cut by 6 bases and J by 7 bases, with 10 bases left in between. Germline V gene lookup returns CDR1 LNHDA and CDR2 SQIVND (reference sequence). This CDR3 spans 13 amino acids. The chain's CDR3 is CASRQLGNSPLHF. The CDR3 DNA reads as TGTGCCAGTAGGCAACTGGGGAATTCACCCCTCCACTTT.

The rearrangement links TRBV6-8 to TRBJ2-4; D assignment may be TRBD1 or TRBD2 (5 bases each). The CDR3 contains 18 residues. Trimming stripped 2 bases from V and 3 bases from J, with 20 bases between. CDR1 is MNHGY, CDR2 SAAAGT, per germline. The CDR3 nucleotides read TGTGCCAGCAGTTACCATCCTTACGAGGGGCAGGGCAAAAACATTCAGTACTTC. The encoded protein is CASSYHPYEGQGKNIQYF.

The rearrangement uses TRBV5-1 and TRBJ2-1; 9 bases align to TRBD2. This CDR3 spans 15 amino acids. Looked up from germline, CDR1 is SGHRS and CDR2 is YFSETQ. Germline trimming cut 4 bases from V and 4 bases from J; bases unmatched to any gene: 6. CDR3 protein: CASSVSGGLYNEQFF. The CDR3 nucleotides are TGCGCCAGCAGCGTAAGCGGGGGGTTATACAATGAGCAGTTCTTC.

This clone was counted at least ten times. The chain couples TRBV7-1 to TRBJ2-1; D is unclear. TRBV7-1 carries the ORF label, with uncertain function. V lost 4 bases and J 4 bases, leaving 8 bases between the germline ends. The length of the CDR3 is 13 residues. CDR3 residues: CASSFLYYNEQFF. The CDR3 region has the DNA TGTGCCAGCAGCTTTCTCTATTACAATGAGCAGTTCTTC.

In its sample, this clone was seen a few times. V is TRBV11-3 and J is TRBJ2-2; D is ambiguous. The CDR3 length is 15 residues. Trimming cost V 5 bases and J 1 base, with 11 bases left between them. CDR1 and CDR2 from the germline V gene are SGHNT and YENEEA. CDR3 in DNA: TGTGCCAGCAGCGCCACGGATGGGAACACCGGGGAGCTGTTTTTT. It translates to CASSATDGNTGELFF.

This clone was counted ten times or more. V and J are TRBV11-3 and TRBJ2-7; 7 positions agree with TRBD1. Germline loops: CDR1 SGHNT, CDR2 YENEEA. The J segment lost 2 bases and the V segment lost 4 bases, leaving 5 bases of the junction unmatched. The CDR3 runs to 14 residues. DNA of the CDR3: TGTGCCAGCAGCTCCCGGGACAGCACCTACGAGCAGTACTTC. As protein: CASSSRDSTYEQYF.

The J gene is TRBJ1-1, the V gene TRBV7-6, with 7 bases aligning to TRBD1. The germline gives CDR1 SGHVS, CDR2 FNYEAQ. The CDR3 is made up of 15 amino acids. Trimming removed 4 bases from V and 0 bases from J; junction bases left unmatched: 5. Here the CDR3 DNA reads TGTGCCAGCAGCTCGGGACAGATAATGAACACTGAAGCTTTCTTT. Translated, it gives CASSSGQIMNTEAFF.

The V gene is TRBV18, the J gene TRBJ1-3; 9 bases line up with TRBD1. The V segment lost 6 bases and the J segment 0 bases; nucleotides outside the gene matches: 9. The germline gives CDR1 KGHSH, CDR2 LQKENI. The length of the CDR3 is 17 residues. CDR3 nucleotides: TGTGCCAGCTCTATAGCCGGGACAGGGCACTCTGGAAACACCATATATTTT. The encoded protein is CASSIAGTGHSGNTIYF.

V usage is TRBV11-3 and J usage is TRBJ2-3; D ambiguous. This CDR3 region has 16 residues. The V and J ends lost 1 base and 1 base respectively, with 12 bases between them. In germline, CDR1 is SGHNT, CDR2 YENEEA. CDR3 protein: CASSLGRFLRTDTQYF. The CDR3 region has the DNA TGTGCCAGCAGCTTAGGTCGGTTCCTCCGCACAGATACGCAGTATTTT.

The rearrangement uses TRBV19 and TRBJ1-5, with D possibly matching TRBD1 (5 bases). Germline CDR1 reads LNHDA; CDR2 reads SQIVND (reference sequence). The CDR3 is 19 amino acids. Trimming pared 1 base from V and 2 bases from J, leaving 21 bases between. The CDR3 spells CASSIGVRGSGVGNQPQHF. The CDR3 coding sequence is TGTGCCAGTAGTATAGGGGTTCGGGGGAGTGGGGTCGGCAATCAGCCCCAGCATTTT.